This T cell receptor (beta chain) was found in a study of blood T cell repertoires in COVID-19. The method was immunoSEQ multiplex PCR; TCRdb's version includes in-frame clones alone and lacks a portion of them. The table lists hundreds of thousands of clones, about nine tenths of them singletons, with over 6% in the top ten. Germline V lookup: CDR1 SGHKS, CDR2 YYEKEE (reference sequence). V lost 4 bases, J lost 1 base, and 4 bases stayed unmatched. This CDR3 is built from 16 residues. A single count supports this clone. What was sequenced was peripheral blood. The sequence was obtained from a woman between 45 and 60 years old with COVID-19, enrolled during active disease. The chain couples TRBV5-5 to TRBJ2-6; 8 nucleotides align to TRBD1. CDR3 sequence (DNA): TGTGCCAGCAGCACGGACAGGGTATCTGGGGCCAACGTCCTGACTTTC. This gives the protein CASSTDRVSGANVLTF.